The sequence of this T cell receptor (beta chain) was determined in a study of patients and donors after allogeneic stem cell transplantation. Via MiXCR, TCRdb re-called the RT-PCR reads, giving one row per CDR3 protein. The table records some 880,000 distinct CDR3 sequences, more than 15% of them present only once. The V end lost 8 bases, the J end lost 1 base, and 12 bases lay between the germline ends. The CDR3 sequence is 15 residues long. Material for sequencing was blood, either unsorted or a sorted T cell fraction (not recorded which). This chain joins TRBV12-3 or TRBV12-4 and TRBJ1-6; D ambiguous. This receptor was taken from a human donor who was either an allogeneic HSCT recipient or a stem cell or donor lymphocyte infusion donor (not recorded which). It is not recorded whose cells these are; they may come from a transplant donor. The CDR3 nucleotides are TGTGCCAGCCGGAGGGAGAAGTCCTATAATTCACCCCTCCACTTT. It translates to CASRREKSYNSPLHF.